This TCR beta chain was captured in a study of T cells in Graves' hyperthyroidism and ophthalmopathy. Study-level information: Once the initial diagnosis was made, peripheral blood was obtained before any treatment.

Study-wide results and limits: Ophthalmopathy cases were set apart from stable hyperthyroidism by a 13 V-J model. Most clonotypes expanded in the thyroid (above 0.001) were also present in blood.

Regions amplified from RNA transcripts were the TCR beta CDR3 regions. HTBI primers were the set used in a first-round RT-PCR of the TCR CDR3. TCRdb fed the multiplex PCR reads into MiXCR, producing one record per CDR3 protein. The repertoire includes around 570,000 distinct CDR3 sequences, just under 20% of them detected once, and 45% to 50% sits in the top ten. V trimming: 1 base; J trimming: 9 bases; junction bases outside the gene matches: 4. CDR3 size: 13 residues. Germline V CDR1 and CDR2: DFQATT, SNEGSKA (reference sequence). This clonotype was observed a few times. What it binds is unknown. Diagnostic assessment was based on clinical symptoms, serum thyroxine and TRAb, thyroid ultrasound and orbital computed tomography.

V and J are TRBV20-1 and TRBJ2-3, with 10 bases matching TRBD2. Sequencing used blood. The sequence was obtained from a middle-aged man with Graves' ophthalmopathy. The CDR3 DNA reads as TGCAGTGCTAGAGCTAGCGGGGGCCAGACGCAGTATTTT. Translated: CSARASGGQTQYF.